Listed below are T cell receptor beta chains from one sample, sequenced in a study of T cell responses to AZD1222 COVID-19 vaccine. Profiled with immunoSEQ multiplex PCR; TCRdb holds only in-frame clones, not every one. The repertoire holds some 140,000 clones, roughly nine tenths seen once, with approximately 1.6% in the top ten. This material consisted of peripheral blood, taken on day 0 of AZD1222 vaccination. These receptors were collected from an adult in good health. Both conserved end residues are part of each CDR3. The D gene is left open where the match is weak. Clone size, where shown, is once, few, many, or a class for clones that have expanded.

D gene: -
V gene: TRBV6-6
J gene: TRBJ1-5
clone size: -
CDR3 protein: CASRTTGSHSNQPQHF
CDR3 DNA: TGTGCCAGCAGAACAACAGGGAGCCATAGCAATCAGCCCCAGCATTTT

D gene: -
V gene: TRBV15
J gene: TRBJ1-4
clone size: -
CDR3 protein: CATSRRIGATNEKLFF
CDR3 DNA: TGTGCCACCAGCCGGAGGATTGGAGCAACTAATGAAAAACTGTTTTTT

D gene: -
V gene: TRBV15
J gene: TRBJ1-2
clone size: -
CDR3 protein: CATSRDGSNYGYTF
CDR3 DNA: TGTGCCACCAGCAGAGACGGATCTAACTATGGCTACACCTTC

D gene: -
V gene: TRBV30
J gene: TRBJ2-1
clone size: once
CDR3 protein: CANAGSSYNEQFF
CDR3 DNA: TGTGCTAATGCCGGGAGCTCCTACAATGAGCAGTTCTTC

D gene: TRBD2
V gene: TRBV3-1/TRBV3-2
J gene: TRBJ2-1
clone size: -
CDR3 protein: CASSPGLADNEQFF
CDR3 DNA: TGTGCCAGCAGCCCGGGACTAGCGGACAATGAGCAGTTCTTC

D gene: TRBD2
V gene: TRBV3-1/TRBV3-2
J gene: TRBJ2-2
clone size: -
CDR3 protein: CASSQAAGAGELFF
CDR3 DNA: TGTGCCAGCAGCCAAGCAGCGGGAGCCGGGGAGCTGTTTTTT

D gene: TRBD1
V gene: TRBV5-1
J gene: TRBJ1-2
clone size: -
CDR3 protein: CASSLGDRVSYGYTF
CDR3 DNA: TGCGCCAGCAGCTTGGGAGACAGGGTATCCTATGGCTACACCTTC

D gene: TRBD2
V gene: TRBV7-7
J gene: TRBJ2-1
clone size: -
CDR3 protein: CARKGPSGTYNEQFF
CDR3 DNA: TGTGCTAGAAAGGGGCCTAGCGGGACCTACAATGAGCAGTTCTTC

D gene: -
V gene: TRBV30
J gene: TRBJ1-6
clone size: -
CDR3 protein: CAWGSSYNSPLHF
CDR3 DNA: TGTGCCTGGGGGAGCTCCTATAATTCACCCCTCCACTTT

D gene: -
V gene: TRBV2
J gene: TRBJ1-3
clone size: -
CDR3 protein: CASSEWRQVGGNTIYF
CDR3 DNA: TGTGCCAGCAGTGAATGGCGGCAGGTCGGCGGAAACACCATATATTTT

D gene: -
V gene: TRBV18
J gene: TRBJ1-4
clone size: -
CDR3 protein: CASSPPGGGNEKLFF
CDR3 DNA: TGTGCCAGCTCACCACCAGGCGGAGGTAATGAAAAACTGTTTTTT

D gene: -
V gene: TRBV11-3
J gene: TRBJ2-7
clone size: -
CDR3 protein: CASSNRDVGEQYF
CDR3 DNA: TGTGCCAGCAGCAACAGGGATGTAGGCGAGCAGTACTTC

D gene: -
V gene: TRBV10-1
J gene: TRBJ2-7
clone size: -
CDR3 protein: CASSESTATFDYYEQYF
CDR3 DNA: TGCGCCAGCAGTGAGTCTACAGCCACATTCGACTACTACGAGCAGTACTTC

D gene: -
V gene: TRBV6-1
J gene: TRBJ2-4
clone size: -
CDR3 protein: CASSARGLAQLAKNIQYF
CDR3 DNA: TGTGCCAGCAGTGCCCGCGGTTTGGCTCAACTAGCCAAAAACATTCAGTACTTC

D gene: TRBD2
V gene: TRBV20-1
J gene: TRBJ2-3
clone size: -
CDR3 protein: CSASVWRGLGLAGVDTQYF
CDR3 DNA: TGCAGTGCTAGTGTCTGGCGGGGTCTGGGACTAGCGGGGGTAGATACGCAGTATTTT

D gene: -
V gene: TRBV19
J gene: TRBJ1-3
clone size: -
CDR3 protein: CASSMTTSLFDTIYF
CDR3 DNA: TGTGCCAGTAGTATGACAACCTCGCTCTTCGACACCATATATTTT

D gene: -
V gene: TRBV7-2
J gene: TRBJ1-3
clone size: -
CDR3 protein: CASSPLEPGRSGNTIYF
CDR3 DNA: TGTGCCAGCAGCCCCCTAGAGCCTGGACGCTCTGGAAACACCATATATTTT

D gene: -
V gene: TRBV7-3
J gene: TRBJ2-3
clone size: -
CDR3 protein: CASSLDYPGLLTDTQYF
CDR3 DNA: TGTGCCAGCAGCTTAGACTATCCGGGACTTCTCACAGATACGCAGTATTTT

D gene: TRBD1
V gene: TRBV7-2
J gene: TRBJ1-4
clone size: -
CDR3 protein: CASSPQTGGYEKLFF
CDR3 DNA: TGTGCCAGCAGCCCCCAGACAGGGGGATATGAAAAACTGTTTTTT

D gene: -
V gene: TRBV7-3
J gene: TRBJ1-1
clone size: -
CDR3 protein: CASSLIRVNEAFF
CDR3 DNA: TGTGCCAGCAGCTTAATCCGGGTTAATGAAGCTTTCTTT

D gene: -
V gene: TRBV2
J gene: TRBJ1-2
clone size: -
CDR3 protein: CASSYKTNYGYTF
CDR3 DNA: TGTGCCAGCAGCTACAAAACTAACTATGGCTACACCTTC

D gene: -
V gene: TRBV7-8
J gene: TRBJ1-3
clone size: -
CDR3 protein: CASAPERLLGNTIYF
CDR3 DNA: TGTGCCAGCGCTCCAGAGAGACTTCTGGGAAACACCATATATTTT

D gene: -
V gene: TRBV30
J gene: TRBJ2-3
clone size: -
CDR3 protein: CAWSRGATTDTQYF
CDR3 DNA: TGTGCCTGGAGTCGAGGGGCCACCACAGATACGCAGTATTTT